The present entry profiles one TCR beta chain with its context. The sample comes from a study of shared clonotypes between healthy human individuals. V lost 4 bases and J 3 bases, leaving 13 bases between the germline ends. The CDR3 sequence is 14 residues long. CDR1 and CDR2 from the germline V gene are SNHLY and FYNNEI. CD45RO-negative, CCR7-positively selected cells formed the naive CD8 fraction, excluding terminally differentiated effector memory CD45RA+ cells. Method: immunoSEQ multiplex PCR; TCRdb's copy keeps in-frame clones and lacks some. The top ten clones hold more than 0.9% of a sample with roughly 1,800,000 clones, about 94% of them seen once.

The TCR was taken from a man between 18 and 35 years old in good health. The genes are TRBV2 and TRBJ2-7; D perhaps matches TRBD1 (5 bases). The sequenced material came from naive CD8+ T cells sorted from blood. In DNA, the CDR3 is TGTGCCAGCAGTGCGGCAGGGATAGACTACGAGCAGTACTTC. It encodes CASSAAGIDYEQYF.